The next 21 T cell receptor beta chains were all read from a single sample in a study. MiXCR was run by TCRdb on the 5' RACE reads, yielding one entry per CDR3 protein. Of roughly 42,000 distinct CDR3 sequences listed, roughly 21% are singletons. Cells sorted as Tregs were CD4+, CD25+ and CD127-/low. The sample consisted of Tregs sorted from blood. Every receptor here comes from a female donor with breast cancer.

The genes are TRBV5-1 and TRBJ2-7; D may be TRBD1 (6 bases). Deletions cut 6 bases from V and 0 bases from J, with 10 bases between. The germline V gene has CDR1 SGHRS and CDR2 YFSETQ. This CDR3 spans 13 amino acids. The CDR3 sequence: CASNRDTSYEQYF. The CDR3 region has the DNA TGCGCCAGCAATCGGGACACCTCCTACGAGCAGTACTTC.

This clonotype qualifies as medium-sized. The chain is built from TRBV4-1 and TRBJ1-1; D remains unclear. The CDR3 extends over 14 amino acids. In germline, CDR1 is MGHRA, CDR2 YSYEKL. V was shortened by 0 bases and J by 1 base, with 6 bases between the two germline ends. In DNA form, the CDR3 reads TGCGCCAGCAGCCAAGATGCGGGGAACACTGAAGCTTTCTTT. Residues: CASSQDAGNTEAFF.

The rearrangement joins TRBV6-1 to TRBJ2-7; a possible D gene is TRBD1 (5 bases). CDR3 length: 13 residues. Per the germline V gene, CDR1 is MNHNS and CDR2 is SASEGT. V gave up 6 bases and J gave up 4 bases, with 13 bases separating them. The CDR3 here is CASRPPDSYEQYF. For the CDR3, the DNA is TGTGCCAGCAGACCACCCGACAGTTACGAGCAGTACTTC.

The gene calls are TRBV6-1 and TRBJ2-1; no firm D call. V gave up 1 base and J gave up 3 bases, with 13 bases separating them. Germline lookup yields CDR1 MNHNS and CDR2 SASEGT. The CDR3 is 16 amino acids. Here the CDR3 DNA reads TGTGCCAGCAGTGAAGACCCCGCATGGATCTACAATGAGCAGTTCTTC. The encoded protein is CASSEDPAWIYNEQFF.

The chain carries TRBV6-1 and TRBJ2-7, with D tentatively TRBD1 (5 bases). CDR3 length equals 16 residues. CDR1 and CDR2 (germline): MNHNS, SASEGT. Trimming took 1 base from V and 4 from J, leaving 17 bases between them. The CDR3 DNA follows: TGTGCCAGCAGTGAAGGACAGCCAAGCCGGTTTTACGAGCAGTACTTC. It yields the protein CASSEGQPSRFYEQYF.

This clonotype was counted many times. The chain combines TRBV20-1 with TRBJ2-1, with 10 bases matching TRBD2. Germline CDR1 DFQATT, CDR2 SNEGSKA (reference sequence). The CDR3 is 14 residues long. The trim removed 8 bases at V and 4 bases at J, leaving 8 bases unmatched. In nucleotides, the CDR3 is TGCAGTACCCAGCGGGAGGGGGGATACAATGAGCAGTTCTTC. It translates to CSTQREGGYNEQFF.

This CDR3 is CASSLQKWGTGELFF. The CDR3 nucleotides are TGTGCCAGCAGCTTACAAAAGTGGGGCACCGGGGAGCTGTTTTTT. The chain carries TRBV7-9 and TRBJ2-2; D uncertain. The germline CDR1 and CDR2 sequences are SEHNR and FQNEAQ (reference sequence). V lost 2 bases, J lost 4 bases, and 11 bases lay in between. CDR3 length equals 15 residues.

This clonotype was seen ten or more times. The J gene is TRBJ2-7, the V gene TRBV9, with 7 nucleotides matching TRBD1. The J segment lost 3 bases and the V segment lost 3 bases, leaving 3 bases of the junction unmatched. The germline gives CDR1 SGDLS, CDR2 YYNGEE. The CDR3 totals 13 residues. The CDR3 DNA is TGTGCCAGCAGCGACGACAGGGACTACGAGCAGTACTTC. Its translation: CASSDDRDYEQYF.

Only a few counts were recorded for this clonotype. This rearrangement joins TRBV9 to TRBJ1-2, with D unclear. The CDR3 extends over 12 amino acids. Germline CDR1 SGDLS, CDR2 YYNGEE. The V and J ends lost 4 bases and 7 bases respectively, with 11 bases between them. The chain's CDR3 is CASSNQRGGYTF. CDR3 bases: TGTGCCAGCAGCAACCAAAGAGGTGGCTACACCTTC.

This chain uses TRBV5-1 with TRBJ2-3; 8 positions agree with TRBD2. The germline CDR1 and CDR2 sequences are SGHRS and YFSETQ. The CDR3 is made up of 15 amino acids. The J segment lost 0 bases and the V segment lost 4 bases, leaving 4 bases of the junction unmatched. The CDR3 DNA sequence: TGCGCCAGCAGCCCAATAGCGGGGAGCACAGATACGCAGTATTTT. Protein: CASSPIAGSTDTQYF.

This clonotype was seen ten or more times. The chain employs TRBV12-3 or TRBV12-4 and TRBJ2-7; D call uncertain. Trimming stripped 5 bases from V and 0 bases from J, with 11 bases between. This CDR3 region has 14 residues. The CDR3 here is CASSPYQSSYEQYF. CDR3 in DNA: TGTGCCAGCAGTCCCTACCAGAGCTCCTACGAGCAGTACTTC.

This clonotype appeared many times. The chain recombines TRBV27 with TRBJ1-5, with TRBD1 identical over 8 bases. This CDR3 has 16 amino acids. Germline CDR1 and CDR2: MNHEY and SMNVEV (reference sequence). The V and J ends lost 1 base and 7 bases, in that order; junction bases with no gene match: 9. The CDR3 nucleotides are TGTGCCAGCAGTTTATTTTCCGGACAGGGTGGCCAGCCCCAGCATTTT. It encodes CASSLFSGQGGQPQHF.

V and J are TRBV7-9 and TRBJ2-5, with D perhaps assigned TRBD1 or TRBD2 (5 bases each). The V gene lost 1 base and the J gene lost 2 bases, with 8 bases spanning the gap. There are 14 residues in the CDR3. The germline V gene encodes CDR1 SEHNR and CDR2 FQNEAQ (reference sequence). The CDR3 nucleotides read TGTGCCAGCAGCTTAGTGGGGGATCAAGAGACCCAGTACTTC. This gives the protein CASSLVGDQETQYF.

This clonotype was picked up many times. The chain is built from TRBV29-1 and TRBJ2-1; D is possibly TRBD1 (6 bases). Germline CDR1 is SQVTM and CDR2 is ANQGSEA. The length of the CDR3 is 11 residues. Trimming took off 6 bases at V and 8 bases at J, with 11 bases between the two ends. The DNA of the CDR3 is TGCAGCGTCCGCAGGGGTTATGAGCAGTTCTTC. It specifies CSVRRGYEQFF.

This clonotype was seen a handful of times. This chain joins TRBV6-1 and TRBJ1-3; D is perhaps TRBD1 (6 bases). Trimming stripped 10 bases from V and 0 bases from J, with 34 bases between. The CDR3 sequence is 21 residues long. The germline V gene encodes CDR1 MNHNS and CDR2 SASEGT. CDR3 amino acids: CATQTRDIPGHVSISGNTIYF. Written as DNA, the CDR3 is TGTGCCACTCAGACAAGGGACATACCGGGACACGTTTCGATCTCTGGAAACACCATATATTTT.

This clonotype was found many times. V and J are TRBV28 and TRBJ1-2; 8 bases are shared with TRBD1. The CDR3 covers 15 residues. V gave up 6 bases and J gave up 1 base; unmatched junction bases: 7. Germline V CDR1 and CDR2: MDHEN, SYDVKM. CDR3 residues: CASRFGQGRNYGYTF. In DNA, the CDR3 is TGTGCCAGCAGGTTCGGACAGGGTCGTAACTATGGCTACACCTTC.

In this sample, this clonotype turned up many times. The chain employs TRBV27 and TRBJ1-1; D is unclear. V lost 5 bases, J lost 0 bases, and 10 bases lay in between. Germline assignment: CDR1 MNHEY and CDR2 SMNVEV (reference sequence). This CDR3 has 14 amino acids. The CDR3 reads CASSNLPVNTEAFF. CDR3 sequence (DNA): TGTGCCAGCAGTAATCTTCCGGTGAACACTGAAGCTTTCTTT.

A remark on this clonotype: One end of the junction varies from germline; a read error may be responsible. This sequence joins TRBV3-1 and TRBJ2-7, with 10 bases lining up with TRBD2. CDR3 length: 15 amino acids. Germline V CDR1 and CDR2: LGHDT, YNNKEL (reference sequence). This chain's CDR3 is CAGSQVGLAGDEQYF. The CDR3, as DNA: TGTGCCGGCAGCCAAGTCGGGCTAGCGGGAGACGAGCAGTACTTC.

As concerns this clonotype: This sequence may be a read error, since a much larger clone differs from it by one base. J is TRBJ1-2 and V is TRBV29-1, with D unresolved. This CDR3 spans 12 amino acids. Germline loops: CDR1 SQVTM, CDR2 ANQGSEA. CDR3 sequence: CSVDPQLYGYAF. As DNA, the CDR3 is TGCAGCGTTGATCCTCAGCTCTATGGCTACGCCTTC.

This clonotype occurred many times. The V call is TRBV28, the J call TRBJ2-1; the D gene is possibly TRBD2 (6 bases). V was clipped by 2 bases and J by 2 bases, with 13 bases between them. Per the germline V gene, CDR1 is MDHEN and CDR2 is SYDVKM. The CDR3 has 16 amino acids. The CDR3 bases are TGTGCCAGCAGTTTACCCAGCGGGTCCGCCTACAATGAGCAGTTCTTC. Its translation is CASSLPSGSAYNEQFF.

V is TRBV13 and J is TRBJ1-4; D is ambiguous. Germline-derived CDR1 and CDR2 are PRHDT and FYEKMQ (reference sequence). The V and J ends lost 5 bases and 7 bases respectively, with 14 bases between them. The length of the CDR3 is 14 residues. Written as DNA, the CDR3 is TGTGCCAGCAGCCCGCCTTTTGGTATTGAAAAACTGTTTTTT. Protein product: CASSPPFGIEKLFF.